This T cell receptor beta chain was sequenced during a study of OX40 agonist ivuxolimab in advanced cancers. Study-level background: The group had a mean age of 60 years, ranged from about 20 to 80, and was 82.7% male. Study-level results: More expanded clones were found, on average, in CD8+ than in CD4+ T cells.

This clone was picked up one time. Its target is unknown. Germline V lookup: CDR1 DFQATT, CDR2 SNEGSKA (reference sequence). The CDR3 extends over 11 amino acids. The V and J ends lost 5 bases and 0 bases respectively, with 4 bases between them. This table comes from immunoSEQ multiplex PCR, and its TCRdb copy is limited to in-frame clones, with some not included. The data show some 100,000 clones, 70% to 90% seen once. The rearrangement joins TRBV20-1 to TRBJ1-1; D gene ambiguous. The specimen was CD4+ or CD8+ T cells sorted from blood, collected in a trial of the OX40 agonist ivuxolimab. The origin of this receptor is an adult with an advanced solid tumor such as melanoma, head and neck, liver or kidney cancer. The CDR3 spells CSAEMNTEAFF. CDR3 nucleotide sequence: TGCAGTGCTGAGATGAACACTGAAGCTTTCTTT.